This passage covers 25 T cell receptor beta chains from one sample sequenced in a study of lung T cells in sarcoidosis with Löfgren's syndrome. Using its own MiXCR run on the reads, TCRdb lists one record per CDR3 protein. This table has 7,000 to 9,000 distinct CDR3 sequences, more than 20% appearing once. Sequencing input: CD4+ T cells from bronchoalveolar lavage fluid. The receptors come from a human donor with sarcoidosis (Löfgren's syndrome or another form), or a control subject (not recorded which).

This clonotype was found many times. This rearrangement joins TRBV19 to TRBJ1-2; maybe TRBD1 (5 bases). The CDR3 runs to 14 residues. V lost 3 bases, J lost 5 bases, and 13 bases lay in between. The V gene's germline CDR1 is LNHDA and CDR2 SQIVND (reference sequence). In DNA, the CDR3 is TGTGCCAGTAGTATTGGCAGGGCGTTTTATGGCTACACCTTC. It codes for CASSIGRAFYGYTF.

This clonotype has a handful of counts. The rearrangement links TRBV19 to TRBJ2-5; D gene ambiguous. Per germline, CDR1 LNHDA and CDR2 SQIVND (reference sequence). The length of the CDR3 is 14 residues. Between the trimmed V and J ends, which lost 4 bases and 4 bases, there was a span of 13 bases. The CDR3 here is CASSTRDKGETQYF. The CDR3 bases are TGTGCCAGTAGTACACGTGACAAGGGAGAGACCCAGTACTTC.

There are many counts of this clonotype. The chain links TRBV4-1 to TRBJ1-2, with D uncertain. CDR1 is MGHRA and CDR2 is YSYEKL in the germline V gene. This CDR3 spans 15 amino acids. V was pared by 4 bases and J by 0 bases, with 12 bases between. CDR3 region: CASSLRRGSNYGYTF. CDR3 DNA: TGCGCCAGCAGCCTCCGACGGGGATCTAACTATGGCTACACCTTC.

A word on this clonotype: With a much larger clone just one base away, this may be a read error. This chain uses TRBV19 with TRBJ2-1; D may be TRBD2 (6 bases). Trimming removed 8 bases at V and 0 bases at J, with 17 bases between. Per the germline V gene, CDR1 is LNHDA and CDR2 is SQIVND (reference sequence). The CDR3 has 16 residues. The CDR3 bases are TGTGCCAGTGGTGGAGGGGCAGCCAACTCCTACAATGAGCAGTTCTTC. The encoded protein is CASGGGAANSYNEQFF.

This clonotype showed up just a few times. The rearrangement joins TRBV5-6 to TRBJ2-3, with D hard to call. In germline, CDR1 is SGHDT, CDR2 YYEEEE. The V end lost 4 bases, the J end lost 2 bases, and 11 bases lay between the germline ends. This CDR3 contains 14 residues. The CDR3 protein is CASSPGPVTDTQYF. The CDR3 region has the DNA TGTGCCAGCAGCCCTGGTCCCGTCACAGATACGCAGTATTTT.

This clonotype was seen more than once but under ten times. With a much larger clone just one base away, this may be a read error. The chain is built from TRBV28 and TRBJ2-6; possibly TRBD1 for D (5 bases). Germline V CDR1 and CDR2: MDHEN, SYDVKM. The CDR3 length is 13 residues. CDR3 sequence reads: CASSRSGANALTF. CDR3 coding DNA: TGTGCCAGCAGTCGGTCTGGGGCCAACGCCCTGACTTTC.

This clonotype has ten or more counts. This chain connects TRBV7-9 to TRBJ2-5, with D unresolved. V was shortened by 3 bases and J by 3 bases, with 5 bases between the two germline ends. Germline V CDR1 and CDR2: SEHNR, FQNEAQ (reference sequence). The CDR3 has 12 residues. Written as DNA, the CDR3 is TGTGCCAGCAGCTTCTCGAAAGAGACCCAGTACTTC. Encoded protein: CASSFSKETQYF.

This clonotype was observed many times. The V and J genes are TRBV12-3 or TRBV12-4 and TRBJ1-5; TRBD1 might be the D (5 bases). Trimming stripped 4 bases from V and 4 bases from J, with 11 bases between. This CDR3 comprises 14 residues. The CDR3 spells CASSSRVPNQPQHF. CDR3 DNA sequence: TGTGCCAGCAGTTCCAGGGTCCCTAATCAGCCCCAGCATTTT.

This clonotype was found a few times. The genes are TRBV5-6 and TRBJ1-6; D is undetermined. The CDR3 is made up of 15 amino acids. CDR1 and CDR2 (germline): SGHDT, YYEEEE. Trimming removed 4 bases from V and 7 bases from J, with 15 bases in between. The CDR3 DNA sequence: TGTGCCAGCAGCGCCGGTCGGGAGCCGAATTCACCCCTCCACTTT. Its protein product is CASSAGREPNSPLHF.

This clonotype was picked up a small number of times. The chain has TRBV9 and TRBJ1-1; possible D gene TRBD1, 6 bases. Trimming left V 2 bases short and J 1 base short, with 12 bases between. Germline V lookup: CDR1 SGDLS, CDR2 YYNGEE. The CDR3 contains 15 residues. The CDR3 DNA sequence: TGTGCCAGCAGCGTGGGGGGGCCTAAGAACACTGAAGCTTTCTTT. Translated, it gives CASSVGGPKNTEAFF.

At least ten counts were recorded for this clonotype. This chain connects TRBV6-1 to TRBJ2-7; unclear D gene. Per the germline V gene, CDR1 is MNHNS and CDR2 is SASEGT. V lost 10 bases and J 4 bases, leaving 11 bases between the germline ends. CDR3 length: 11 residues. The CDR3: CATQVGYEQYF. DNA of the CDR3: TGTGCCACCCAAGTGGGGTACGAGCAGTACTTC.

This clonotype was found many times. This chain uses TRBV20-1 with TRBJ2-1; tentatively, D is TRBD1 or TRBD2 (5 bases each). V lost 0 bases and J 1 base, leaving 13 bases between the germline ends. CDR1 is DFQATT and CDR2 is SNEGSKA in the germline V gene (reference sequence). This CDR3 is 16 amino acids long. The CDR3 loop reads CSARDSGAKSYNEQFF. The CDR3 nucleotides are TGCAGTGCTAGAGATTCCGGGGCTAAGTCCTACAATGAGCAGTTCTTC.

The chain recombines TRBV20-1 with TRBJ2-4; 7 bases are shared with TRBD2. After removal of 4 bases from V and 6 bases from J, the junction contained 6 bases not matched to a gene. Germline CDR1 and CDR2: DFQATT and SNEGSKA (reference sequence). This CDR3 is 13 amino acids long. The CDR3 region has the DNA TGCAGTGCTACCCTATGGGGGGGAAACATTCAGTACTTC. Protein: CSATLWGGNIQYF.

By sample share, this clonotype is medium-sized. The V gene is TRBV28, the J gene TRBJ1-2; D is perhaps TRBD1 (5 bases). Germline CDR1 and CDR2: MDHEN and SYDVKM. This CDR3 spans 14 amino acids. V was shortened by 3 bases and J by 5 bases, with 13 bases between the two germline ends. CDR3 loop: CASSLLGTDYGYTF. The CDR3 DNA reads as TGTGCCAGCAGTTTGCTCGGGACTGATTATGGCTACACCTTC.

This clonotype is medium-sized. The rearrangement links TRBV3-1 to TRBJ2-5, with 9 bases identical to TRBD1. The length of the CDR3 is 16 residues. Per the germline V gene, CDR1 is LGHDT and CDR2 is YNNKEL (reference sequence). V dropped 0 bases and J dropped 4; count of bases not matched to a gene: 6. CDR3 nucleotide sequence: TGTGCCAGCAGCCAAGAAAAAAACAGGGGGCGAGAGACCCAGTACTTC. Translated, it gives CASSQEKNRGRETQYF.

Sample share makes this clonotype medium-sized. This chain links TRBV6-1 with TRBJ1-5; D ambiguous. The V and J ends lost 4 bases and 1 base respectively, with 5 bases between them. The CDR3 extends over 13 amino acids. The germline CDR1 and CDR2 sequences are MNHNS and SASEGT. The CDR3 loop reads CASSVQSNQPQHF. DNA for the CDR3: TGTGCCAGCAGTGTCCAGAGCAATCAGCCCCAGCATTTT.

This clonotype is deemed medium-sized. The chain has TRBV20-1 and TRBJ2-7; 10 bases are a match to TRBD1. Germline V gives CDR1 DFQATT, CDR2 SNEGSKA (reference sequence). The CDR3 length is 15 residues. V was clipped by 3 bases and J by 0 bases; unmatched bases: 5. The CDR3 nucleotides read TGCAGTGCTAGGGCGGGACAGGGGAGCTCCTACGAGCAGTACTTC. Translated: CSARAGQGSSYEQYF.

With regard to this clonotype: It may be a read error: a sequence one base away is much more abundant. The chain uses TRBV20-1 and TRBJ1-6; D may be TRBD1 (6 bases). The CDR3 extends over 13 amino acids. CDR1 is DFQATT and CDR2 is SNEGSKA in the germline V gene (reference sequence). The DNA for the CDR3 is TGCAGTGCTATCGACAGGTCTGATTCACCCCTCTACTTT. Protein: CSAIDRSDSPLYF.

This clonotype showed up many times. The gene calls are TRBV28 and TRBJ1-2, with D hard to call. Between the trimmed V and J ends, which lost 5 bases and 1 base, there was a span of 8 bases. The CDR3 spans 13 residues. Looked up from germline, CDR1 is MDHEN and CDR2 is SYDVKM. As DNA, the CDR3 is TGTGCCAGCAGTGCGGGTTTTAACTATGGCTACACCTTC. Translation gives CASSAGFNYGYTF.

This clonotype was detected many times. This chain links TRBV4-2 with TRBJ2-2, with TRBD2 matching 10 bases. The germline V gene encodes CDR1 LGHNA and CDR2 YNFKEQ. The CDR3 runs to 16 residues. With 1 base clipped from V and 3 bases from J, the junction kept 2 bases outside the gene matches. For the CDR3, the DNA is TGTGCCAGCAGCCAAGGGACTAGCGGTTACACCGGGGAGCTGTTTTTT. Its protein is CASSQGTSGYTGELFF.

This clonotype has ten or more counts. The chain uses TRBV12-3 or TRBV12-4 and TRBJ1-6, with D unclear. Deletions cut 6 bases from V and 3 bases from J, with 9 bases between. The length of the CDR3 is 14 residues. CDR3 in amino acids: CASSLEGYNSPLHF. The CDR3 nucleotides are TGTGCCAGCAGCCTAGAGGGCTATAATTCACCCCTCCACTTT.

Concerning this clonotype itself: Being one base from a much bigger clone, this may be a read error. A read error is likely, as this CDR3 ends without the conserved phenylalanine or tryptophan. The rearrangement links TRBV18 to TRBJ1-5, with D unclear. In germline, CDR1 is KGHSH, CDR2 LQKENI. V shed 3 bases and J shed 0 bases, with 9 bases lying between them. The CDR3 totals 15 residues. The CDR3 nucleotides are TGTGCCAGCTCACCCCAAGGTAATAGCAATCAGCCCCAGCATTCT. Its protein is CASSPQGNSNQPQHS.

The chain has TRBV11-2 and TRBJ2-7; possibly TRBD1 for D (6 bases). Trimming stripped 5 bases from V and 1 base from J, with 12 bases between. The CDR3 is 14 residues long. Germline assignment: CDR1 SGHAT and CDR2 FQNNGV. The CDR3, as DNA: TGTGCCAGCAGCCCCATGACAGGATCCTACGAGCAGTACTTC. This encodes CASSPMTGSYEQYF.

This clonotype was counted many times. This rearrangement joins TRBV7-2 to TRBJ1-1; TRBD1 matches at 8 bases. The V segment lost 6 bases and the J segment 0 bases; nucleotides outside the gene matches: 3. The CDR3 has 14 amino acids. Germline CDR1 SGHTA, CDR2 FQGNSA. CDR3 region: CASSSGGMNTEAFF. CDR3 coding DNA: TGTGCCAGCAGTTCAGGGGGCATGAACACTGAAGCTTTCTTT.

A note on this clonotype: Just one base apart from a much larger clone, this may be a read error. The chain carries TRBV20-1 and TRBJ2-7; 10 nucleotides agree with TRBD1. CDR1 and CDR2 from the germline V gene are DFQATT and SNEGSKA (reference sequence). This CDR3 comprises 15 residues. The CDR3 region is CSTRGPRTGGSEQYF. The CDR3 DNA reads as TGCAGTACTAGAGGGCCACGGACAGGGGGAAGCGAGCAGTACTTC.